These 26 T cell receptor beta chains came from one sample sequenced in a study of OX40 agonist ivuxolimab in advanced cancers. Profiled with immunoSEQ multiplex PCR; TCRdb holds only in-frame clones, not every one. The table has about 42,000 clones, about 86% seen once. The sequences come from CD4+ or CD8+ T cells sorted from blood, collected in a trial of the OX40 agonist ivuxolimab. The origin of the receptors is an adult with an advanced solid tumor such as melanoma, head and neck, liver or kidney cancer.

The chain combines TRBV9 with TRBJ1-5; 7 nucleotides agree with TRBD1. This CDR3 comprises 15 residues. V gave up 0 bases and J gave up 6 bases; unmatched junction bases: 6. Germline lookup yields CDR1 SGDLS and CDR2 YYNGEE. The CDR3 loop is CASSVGQGWGQPQHF. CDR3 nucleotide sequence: TGTGCCAGCAGCGTAGGACAGGGATGGGGTCAGCCCCAGCATTTT.

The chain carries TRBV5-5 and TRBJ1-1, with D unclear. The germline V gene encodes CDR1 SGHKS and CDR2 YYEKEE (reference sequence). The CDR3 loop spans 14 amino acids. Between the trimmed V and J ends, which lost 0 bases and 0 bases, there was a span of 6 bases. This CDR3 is CASSLVGMNTEAFF. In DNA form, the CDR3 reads TGTGCCAGCAGCTTGGTGGGCATGAACACTGAAGCTTTCTTT.

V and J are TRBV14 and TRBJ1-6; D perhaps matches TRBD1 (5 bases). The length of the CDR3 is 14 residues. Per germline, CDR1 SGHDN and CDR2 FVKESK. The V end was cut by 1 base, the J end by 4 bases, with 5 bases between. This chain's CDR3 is CASSQGGYNSPLHF. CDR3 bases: TGTGCCAGCAGCCAAGGGGGGTATAATTCACCCCTCCACTTT. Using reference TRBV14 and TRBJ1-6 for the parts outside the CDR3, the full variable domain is EAGVTQFPSHSVIEKGQTVTLRCDPISGHDNLYWYRRVMGKEIKFLLHFVKESKQDESGMPNNRFLAERTGGTYSTLKVQPAELEDSGVYFCASSQGGYNSPLHFGNGTRLTVT.

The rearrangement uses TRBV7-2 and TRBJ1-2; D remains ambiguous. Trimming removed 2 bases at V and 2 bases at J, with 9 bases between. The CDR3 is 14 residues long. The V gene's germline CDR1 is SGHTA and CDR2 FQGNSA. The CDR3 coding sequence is TGTGCCAGCAGCTTAAGCCTTCAGAACTATGGCTACACCTTC. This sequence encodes CASSLSLQNYGYTF. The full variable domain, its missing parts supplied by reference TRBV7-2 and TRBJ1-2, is GAGVSQSPSNKVTEKGKDVELRCDPISGHTALYWYRQSLGQGLEFLIYFQGNSAPDKSGLPSDRFSAERTGGSVSTLTIQRTQQEDSAVYLCASSLSLQNYGYTFGSGTRLTVV.

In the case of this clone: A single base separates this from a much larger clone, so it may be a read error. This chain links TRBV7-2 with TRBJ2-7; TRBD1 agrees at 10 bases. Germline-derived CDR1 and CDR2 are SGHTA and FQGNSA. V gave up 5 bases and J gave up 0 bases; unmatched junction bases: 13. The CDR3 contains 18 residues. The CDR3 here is CASSPHSETGGPSYEQYV. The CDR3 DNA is TGTGCCAGCAGCCCACACTCGGAGACAGGGGGCCCCTCCTACGAGCAGTACGTC.

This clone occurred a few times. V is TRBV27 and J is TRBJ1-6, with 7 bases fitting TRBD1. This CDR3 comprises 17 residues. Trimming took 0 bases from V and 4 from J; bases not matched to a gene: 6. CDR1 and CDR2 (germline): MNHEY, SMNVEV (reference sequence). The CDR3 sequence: CASSLSLGGYYNSPLHF. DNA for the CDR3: TGTGCCAGCAGTTTATCGTTAGGGGGCTATTATAATTCACCCCTCCACTTT.

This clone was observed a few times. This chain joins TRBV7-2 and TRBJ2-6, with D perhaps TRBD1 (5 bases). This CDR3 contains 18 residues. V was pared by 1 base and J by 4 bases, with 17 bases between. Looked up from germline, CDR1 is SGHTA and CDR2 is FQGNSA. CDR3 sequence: CASSLVSWQGDGANVLTF. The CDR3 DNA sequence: TGTGCCAGCAGCTTAGTGAGTTGGCAGGGCGACGGGGCCAACGTCCTGACTTTC.

The CDR3 nucleotides are TGTGCCAGCAGATCGGGGAGGAATCCCTACAATGAGCAGTTCTTC. This sequence encodes CASRSGRNPYNEQFF. The chain combines TRBV27 with TRBJ2-1; D is possibly TRBD2 (6 bases). Trimming pared 6 bases from V and 2 bases from J, leaving 14 bases between. The CDR3 loop spans 15 amino acids. Germline V gene lookup returns CDR1 MNHEY and CDR2 SMNVEV (reference sequence).

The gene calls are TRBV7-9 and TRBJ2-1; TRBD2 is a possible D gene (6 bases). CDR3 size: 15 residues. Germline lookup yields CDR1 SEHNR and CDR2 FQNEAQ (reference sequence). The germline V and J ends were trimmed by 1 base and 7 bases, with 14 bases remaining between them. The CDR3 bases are TGTGCCAGCAGCTTAGGACTAGGGATGGGGAATGAGCAGTTCTTC. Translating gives CASSLGLGMGNEQFF.

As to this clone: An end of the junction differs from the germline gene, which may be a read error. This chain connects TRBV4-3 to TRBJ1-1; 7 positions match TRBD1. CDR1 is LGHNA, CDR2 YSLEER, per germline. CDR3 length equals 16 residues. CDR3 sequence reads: CTSSQDYQGVNTEAFF. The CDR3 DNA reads TGCACCAGCAGCCAAGATTATCAGGGGGTGAACACTGAAGCTTTCTTT.

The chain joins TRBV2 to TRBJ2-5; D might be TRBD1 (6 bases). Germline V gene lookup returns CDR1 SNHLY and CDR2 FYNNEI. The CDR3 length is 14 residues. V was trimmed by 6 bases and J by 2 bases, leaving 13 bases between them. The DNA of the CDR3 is TGTGCCAGCAGAGTACGGGACAATCAAGAGACCCAGTACTTC. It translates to CASRVRDNQETQYF.

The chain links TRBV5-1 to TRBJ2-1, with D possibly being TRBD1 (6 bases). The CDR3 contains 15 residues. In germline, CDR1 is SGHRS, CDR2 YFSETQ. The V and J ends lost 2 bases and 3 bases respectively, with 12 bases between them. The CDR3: CASSLSGEIYNEQFF. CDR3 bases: TGCGCCAGCAGCTTATCAGGGGAGATCTACAATGAGCAGTTCTTC.

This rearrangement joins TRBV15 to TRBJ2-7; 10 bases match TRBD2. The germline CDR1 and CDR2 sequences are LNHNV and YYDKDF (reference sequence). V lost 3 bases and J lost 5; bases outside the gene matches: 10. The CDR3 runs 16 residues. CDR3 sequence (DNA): TGTGCCACCAGCAGTGAATCCTCACTAGCGGGGAACGAGCAGTACTTC. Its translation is CATSSESSLAGNEQYF.

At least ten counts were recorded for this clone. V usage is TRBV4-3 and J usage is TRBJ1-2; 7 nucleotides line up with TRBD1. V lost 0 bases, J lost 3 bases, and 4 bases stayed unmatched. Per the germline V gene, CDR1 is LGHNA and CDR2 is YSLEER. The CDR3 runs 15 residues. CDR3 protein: CASSQDRDRDYGYTF. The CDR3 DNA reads TGCGCCAGCAGCCAAGATCGTGACAGGGACTATGGCTACACCTTC.

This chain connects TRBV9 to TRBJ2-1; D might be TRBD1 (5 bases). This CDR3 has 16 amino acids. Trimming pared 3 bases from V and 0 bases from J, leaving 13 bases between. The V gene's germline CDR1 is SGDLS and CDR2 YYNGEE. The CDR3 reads CASSENVGASYNEQFF. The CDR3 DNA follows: TGTGCCAGCAGCGAGAATGTAGGGGCCTCCTACAATGAGCAGTTCTTC.

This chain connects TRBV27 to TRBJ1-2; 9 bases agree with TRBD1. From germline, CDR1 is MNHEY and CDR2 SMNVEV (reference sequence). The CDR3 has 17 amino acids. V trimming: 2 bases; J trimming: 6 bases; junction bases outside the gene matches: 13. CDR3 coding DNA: TGTGCCAGCAGTTTACTGGGGACAGGGAAAGGCGACGATGGCTACACCTTC. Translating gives CASSLLGTGKGDDGYTF.

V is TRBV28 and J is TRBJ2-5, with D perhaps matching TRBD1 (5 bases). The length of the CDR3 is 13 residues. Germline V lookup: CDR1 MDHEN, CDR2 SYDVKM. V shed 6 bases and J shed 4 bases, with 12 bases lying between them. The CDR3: CASRWGRAETQYF. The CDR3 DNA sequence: TGTGCCAGCAGGTGGGGCAGGGCAGAGACCCAGTACTTC.

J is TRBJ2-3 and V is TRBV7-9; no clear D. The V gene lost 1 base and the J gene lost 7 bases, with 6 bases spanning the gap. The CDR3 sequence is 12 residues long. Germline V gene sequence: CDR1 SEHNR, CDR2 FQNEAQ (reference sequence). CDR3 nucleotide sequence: TGTGCCAGCAGCTTAGTGGGAAATACGCAGTATTTT. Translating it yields CASSLVGNTQYF.

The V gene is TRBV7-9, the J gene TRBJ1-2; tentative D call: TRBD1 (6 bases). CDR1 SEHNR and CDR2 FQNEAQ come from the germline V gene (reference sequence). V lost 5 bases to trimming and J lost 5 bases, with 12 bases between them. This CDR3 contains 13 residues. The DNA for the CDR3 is TGTGCCAGCAGCCCGGACAGTCTATATGGCTACACCTTC. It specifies CASSPDSLYGYTF.

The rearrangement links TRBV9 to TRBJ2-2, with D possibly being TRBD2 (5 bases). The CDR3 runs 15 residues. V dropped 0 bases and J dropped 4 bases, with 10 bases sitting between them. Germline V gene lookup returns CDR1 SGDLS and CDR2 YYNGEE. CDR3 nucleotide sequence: TGTGCCAGCAGCGTAGGGGTACGGGGCACCGGGGAGCTGTTTTTT. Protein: CASSVGVRGTGELFF.

The CDR3 nucleotides read TGCGCCAGCAGCCAAGATGGGGCTTATGGCTACACCTTC. This translates into CASSQDGAYGYTF. The chain couples TRBV4-1 to TRBJ1-2, with D maybe TRBD1 (5 bases). The V gene lost 0 bases and the J gene lost 5 bases, with 7 bases spanning the gap. This CDR3 has 13 amino acids. Germline CDR1 reads MGHRA; CDR2 reads YSYEKL.

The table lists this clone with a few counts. The CDR3 spells CASRGASNVYEQYF. The DNA for the CDR3 is TGTGCCAGCAGGGGGGCTTCGAACGTCTACGAGCAGTACTTC. The V gene is TRBV2, the J gene TRBJ2-7; possibly TRBD1 for D (6 bases). The germline V gene has CDR1 SNHLY and CDR2 FYNNEI. The length of the CDR3 is 14 residues. V lost 6 bases, J lost 3 bases, and 15 bases lay in between.

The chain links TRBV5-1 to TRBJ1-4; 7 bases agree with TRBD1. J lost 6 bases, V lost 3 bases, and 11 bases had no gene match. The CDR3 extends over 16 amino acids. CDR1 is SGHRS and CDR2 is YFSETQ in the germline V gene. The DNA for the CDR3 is TGCGCCAGCAGCTCACCACAGGGGCAGCAGGATGAAAAACTGTTTTTT. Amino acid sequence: CASSSPQGQQDEKLFF.

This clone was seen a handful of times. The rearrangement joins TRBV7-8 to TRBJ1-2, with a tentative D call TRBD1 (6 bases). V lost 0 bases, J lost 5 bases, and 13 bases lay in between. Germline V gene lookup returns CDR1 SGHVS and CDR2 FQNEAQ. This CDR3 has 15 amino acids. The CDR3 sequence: CASSLAPTGMYGYTF. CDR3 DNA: TGTGCCAGCAGCTTAGCCCCTACAGGGATGTATGGCTACACCTTC.

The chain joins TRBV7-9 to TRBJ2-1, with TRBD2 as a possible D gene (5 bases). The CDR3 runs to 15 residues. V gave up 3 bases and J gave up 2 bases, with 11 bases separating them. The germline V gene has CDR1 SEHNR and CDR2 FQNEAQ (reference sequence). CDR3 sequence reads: CASSFPGTPYNEQFF. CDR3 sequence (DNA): TGTGCCAGCAGCTTTCCGGGAACACCCTACAATGAGCAGTTCTTC.

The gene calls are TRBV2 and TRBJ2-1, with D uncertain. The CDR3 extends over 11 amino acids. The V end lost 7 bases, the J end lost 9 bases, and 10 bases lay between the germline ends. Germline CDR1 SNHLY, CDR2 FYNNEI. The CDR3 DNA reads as TGTGCCAGCACCCCAACGAGTGAGCAGTTCTTC. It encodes CASTPTSEQFF.